These 26 T cell receptor beta chains were all obtained from the same sample, sequenced in a study of shared clonotypes between healthy human individuals. Data came from immunoSEQ multiplex PCR; TCRdb stores just in-frame clones and leaves some out. The table records 1 million to 1.3 million clones, 78% of them present only once. Input material: memory CD4+ T cells from PBMCs. Subset: CD45RA-negative fraction. The receptors derive from a young man in good health. Some clones in this sample may be carry-over from other donors' samples.

This clone was counted once. In DNA, the CDR3 is TGTGCCAGCAGCGGGACTAGCGGGAGGGGTTCGGCCCAGTACTTC. Residues: CASSGTSGRGSAQYF. This sequence joins TRBV9 and TRBJ2-5; 15 nucleotides match TRBD2. Germline CDR1 reads SGDLS; CDR2 reads YYNGEE. The CDR3 has 15 residues. Trimming removed 3 bases from V and 9 bases from J; junction bases left unmatched: 6.

For this clone: A much larger clone sits a single nucleotide away, making a read error possible. The sample holds other DNA sequences that translate to the same CDR3. The chain joins TRBV2 to TRBJ1-4; a possible D gene is TRBD1 (5 bases). Germline values: CDR1 SNHLY, CDR2 FYNNEI. The V end lost 6 bases, the J end lost 5 bases, and 10 bases lay between the germline ends. The CDR3 sequence is 13 residues long. CDR3 sequence reads: CASRGGPNEKLFF. For the CDR3, the DNA is TGTGCCAGCAGGGGGGGACCGAATGAAAAACTGTTTTTT.

The V gene is TRBV6-1, the J gene TRBJ2-4; possibly TRBD1 or TRBD2 for D (5 bases each). Germline V gives CDR1 MNHNS, CDR2 SASEGT. Trimming removed 2 bases from V and 0 bases from J, with 14 bases in between. This CDR3 has 17 amino acids. The DNA for the CDR3 is TGTGCCAGCAGTGAACGGGACCAACTACTAGCCAAAAACATTCAGTACTTC. It codes for CASSERDQLLAKNIQYF.

This clone came up a few times. CDR3 coding DNA: TGTGCCAGCAGTTCGTCCGGGACAGGGATTGGTGGTGAGCAGTTCTTC. This codes for CASSSSGTGIGGEQFF. J is TRBJ2-1 and V is TRBV28, with 9 positions matching TRBD1. This CDR3 spans 16 amino acids. The V gene end was trimmed by 4 bases and the J gene end by 9 bases; junction bases not matched to a gene: 13. Germline V gene sequence: CDR1 MDHEN, CDR2 SYDVKM. Full variable domain (missing parts from reference TRBV28 and TRBJ2-1): DVKVTQSSRYLVKRTGEKVFLECVQDMDHENMFWYRQDPGLGLRLIYFSYDVKMKEKGDIPEGYSVSREKKERFSLILESASTNQTSMYLCASSSSGTGIGGEQFFGPGTRLTVL.

This clone occurred once. This chain uses TRBV5-1 with TRBJ2-2; D unclear. V lost 1 base and J lost 5, with 12 bases in between. The CDR3 runs to 15 residues. Germline CDR1 reads SGHRS; CDR2 reads YFSETQ. In DNA, the CDR3 is TGCGCCAGCAGCTTGCTCTATTCAAGGACCGGGGAGCTGTTTTTT. It is translated as CASSLLYSRTGELFF.

This clone has a handful of counts. V and J are TRBV30 and TRBJ2-5; D is uncertain. The V end was cut by 1 base, the J end by 5 bases, with 8 bases between. The germline CDR1 and CDR2 sequences are GTSNPN and SVGIG (reference sequence). The CDR3 totals 12 residues. The CDR3 is CAWSADGETQYF. As DNA, the CDR3 is TGTGCCTGGAGTGCCGATGGGGAGACCCAGTACTTC.

This clone was detected a few times. The chain uses TRBV5-1 and TRBJ1-1, with D unresolved. Germline assignment: CDR1 SGHRS and CDR2 YFSETQ. V dropped 4 bases and J dropped 10 bases, with 14 bases sitting between them. The CDR3 covers 12 residues. This chain's CDR3 is CASSLDQAPAFF. The CDR3 DNA is TGCGCCAGCAGCCTTGATCAAGCCCCAGCTTTCTTT.

This clone is a singleton in its sample. This chain connects TRBV19 to TRBJ1-2, with a tentative D call TRBD1 (5 bases). The CDR3 consists of 15 residues. Germline CDR1 LNHDA, CDR2 SQIVND (reference sequence). The V and J ends lost 5 bases and 2 bases respectively, with 15 bases between them. The CDR3 nucleotides are TGTGCCAGTAGTCTGACAGCTACCTCCAACTATGGCTACACCTTC. Protein product: CASSLTATSNYGYTF.

The V and J genes are TRBV6-6 and TRBJ2-1; D is unclear. Per germline, CDR1 MNHNY and CDR2 SVGAGI (reference sequence). The V and J ends lost 6 bases and 2 bases respectively, with 11 bases between them. This CDR3 region has 14 residues. CDR3 residues: CASSQQQAYNEQFF. The CDR3 bases are TGTGCCAGCAGCCAACAGCAGGCCTACAATGAGCAGTTCTTC.

The chain employs TRBV5-4 and TRBJ1-2; 7 bases align to TRBD1. V gave up 4 bases and J gave up 10 bases; unmatched junction bases: 10. The CDR3 is 13 residues long. In germline, CDR1 is SGHNT, CDR2 YYREEE (reference sequence). This CDR3 reads CASSHPDRQFYTF. The CDR3 DNA reads TGTGCCAGCAGCCACCCGGACAGGCAATTCTACACCTTC.

The genes are TRBV5-8 and TRBJ2-1; the D is unclear. V shed 4 bases and J shed 8 bases, with 19 bases lying between them. Germline CDR1 is SGHTS and CDR2 is YDEGEE. This CDR3 spans 15 amino acids. The CDR3 loop reads CASSPGRAGSDEQFF. The CDR3 DNA follows: TGTGCCAGCAGCCCTGGTCGGGCCGGATCCGATGAGCAGTTCTTC.

The J gene is TRBJ2-7, the V gene TRBV5-1; no clear D gene. Germline lookup yields CDR1 SGHRS and CDR2 YFSETQ. The CDR3 is 14 amino acids. V was shortened by 5 bases and J by 0 bases, with 12 bases between the two germline ends. CDR3 nucleotides: TGCGCCAGCAGTCACGAGGCCGGCTCCTACGAGCAGTACTTC. This gives the protein CASSHEAGSYEQYF.

A note on this clone: Different DNA sequences within this sample yield the same CDR3. V is TRBV29-1 and J is TRBJ1-2; D possibly corresponds to TRBD1 (5 bases). The ends were cut back, 5 bases at V and 3 bases at J, with 10 bases in the middle. This CDR3 has 12 residues. CDR1 and CDR2 from the germline V gene are SQVTM and ANQGSEA. Here the CDR3 DNA reads TGCAGCGTTAGGACGGGGGACTATGGCTACACCTTC. This encodes CSVRTGDYGYTF. The variable domain in full, with the rest retrieved from reference TRBV29-1 and TRBJ1-2, is SAVISQKPSRDICQRGTSLTIQCQVDSQVTMMFWYRQQPGQSLTLIATANQGSEATYESGFVIDKFPISRPNLTFSTLTVSNMSPEDSSIYLCSVRTGDYGYTFGSGTRLTVV.

This clone was detected once. The chain couples TRBV7-9 to TRBJ2-2; D possibly corresponds to TRBD2 (6 bases). CDR1 and CDR2 from the germline V gene are SEHNR and FQNEAQ (reference sequence). The CDR3 consists of 15 residues. V lost 3 bases, J lost 4 bases, and 12 bases lay in between. This CDR3 is CASSFGTGRTGELFF. The CDR3 DNA follows: TGTGCCAGCAGCTTTGGGACTGGGCGCACCGGGGAGCTGTTTTTT.

This clone was observed once. This sample includes further DNA sequences coding for the same CDR3. This chain joins TRBV27 and TRBJ1-5; 7 nucleotides line up with TRBD1. V lost 8 bases and J lost 5; bases outside the gene matches: 6. Germline V gene lookup returns CDR1 MNHEY and CDR2 SMNVEV (reference sequence). This CDR3 comprises 13 residues. CDR3 bases: TGTGCCAGCTCAACAGGGGTTTATCAGCCCCAGCATTTT. This sequence encodes CASSTGVYQPQHF.

The chain is built from TRBV5-1 and TRBJ1-6; D unresolved. This CDR3 contains 13 residues. The ends were cut back, 4 bases at V and 7 bases at J, with 9 bases in the middle. From germline, CDR1 is SGHRS and CDR2 YFSETQ. The CDR3 coding sequence is TGCGCCAGCAGCCCCCGGACCAATTCACCCCTCCACTTT. Translation: CASSPRTNSPLHF.

The V call is TRBV28, the J call TRBJ2-1; a possible D gene is TRBD2 (5 bases). Deletions cut 7 bases from V and 12 bases from J, with 13 bases between. The length of the CDR3 is 11 residues. CDR1 is MDHEN, CDR2 SYDVKM, per germline. The CDR3: CASNDEGGQFF. Written as DNA, the CDR3 is TGTGCCAGCAACGATGAGGGTGGGCAGTTCTTC.

This clone has only one observation. V gene TRBV27 combines with J gene TRBJ2-7, with D possibly called TRBD1 or TRBD2 (6 bases each). Between the trimmed V and J ends, which lost 3 bases and 4 bases, there was a span of 16 bases. Looked up from germline, CDR1 is MNHEY and CDR2 is SMNVEV (reference sequence). This CDR3 has 15 residues. CDR3 sequence reads: CASSLKLGGAYEQYF. The CDR3 bases are TGTGCCAGCAGTTTGAAACTGGGGGGCGCGTACGAGCAGTACTTC.

This chain connects TRBV19 to TRBJ1-2, with TRBD1 matching over 10 bases. Germline V gene data show CDR1 as LNHDA and CDR2 as SQIVND (reference sequence). V lost 4 bases, J lost 12 bases, and 8 bases stayed unmatched. The CDR3 has 13 residues. CDR3 sequence: CASSRRDRGIHTF. For the CDR3, the DNA is TGTGCCAGTAGTAGAAGGGACAGGGGAATCCACACCTTC. The entire variable domain, with the rest obtained from reference TRBV19 and TRBJ1-2, is as follows: DGGITQSPKYLFRKEGQNVTLSCEQNLNHDAMYWYRQDPGQGLRLIYYSQIVNDFQKGDIAEGYSVSREKKESFPLTVTSAQKNPTAFYLCASSRRDRGIHTFGSGTRLTVV.

Remarks on this clone: In the same sample, other DNA sequences code for this CDR3. The V call is TRBV30, the J call TRBJ2-1; D unresolved. The germline V and J ends were trimmed by 3 bases and 4 bases, with 4 bases remaining between them. The CDR3 extends over 11 amino acids. Germline V gene data show CDR1 as GTSNPN and CDR2 as SVGIG (reference sequence). This CDR3 is CAWSGYNEQFF. For the CDR3, the DNA is TGTGCCTGGAGCGGATACAATGAGCAGTTCTTC.

In regard to this clone: A much larger clone lies a single base off, so this may be a read error. The rearrangement joins TRBV29-1 to TRBJ2-2; 10 bases match TRBD2. CDR3 size: 15 residues. J gave up 10 bases and V 4 bases, and 12 bases lay outside the gene matches. Germline CDR1 and CDR2: SQVTM and ANQGSEA. DNA of the CDR3: TGCAGCGTTGTCGGGACTAGCGTTGCGGGGGAGGAGCTGTTTTTT. It translates to CSVVGTSVAGEELFF.

The chain links TRBV5-6 to TRBJ2-7, with 9 positions matching TRBD2. Germline CDR1 reads SGHDT; CDR2 reads YYEEEE. V shed 4 bases, J shed 5 bases, and the junction held 10 bases outside the gene matches. The CDR3 runs 15 residues. The CDR3 bases are TGTGCCAGCAGCACGATTAGCGGGAGAACGGACGAGCAGTACTTC. Translation gives CASSTISGRTDEQYF.

CDR3: CASRDSYNEQFF. CDR3 bases: TGCGCCAGCAGGGATAGCTACAATGAGCAGTTCTTC. The chain links TRBV10-2 to TRBJ2-1; D is uncertain. The V end lost 6 bases, the J end lost 3 bases, and 6 bases lay between the germline ends. Germline V gives CDR1 WSHSY, CDR2 SAAADI. This CDR3 spans 12 amino acids.

This sequence joins TRBV6-6 and TRBJ1-3; D ambiguous. Trimming stripped 7 bases from V and 0 bases from J, with 4 bases between. Germline CDR1 MNHNY, CDR2 SVGAGI (reference sequence). This CDR3 comprises 12 residues. As DNA, the CDR3 is TGTGCCAGCACCGGCTCTGGAAACACCATATATTTT. Translated, it gives CASTGSGNTIYF.

This clone was detected a few times. The chain links TRBV19 to TRBJ1-3, with D perhaps TRBD1 (5 bases). CDR3 length: 15 residues. Germline CDR1 and CDR2: LNHDA and SQIVND (reference sequence). The V and J ends lost 3 bases and 4 bases respectively, with 13 bases between them. The CDR3 loop reads CASSMGDSAGNTIYF. The DNA of the CDR3 is TGTGCCAGTAGTATGGGGGACTCGGCGGGAAACACCATATATTTT.

This clone was detected only once. The chain couples TRBV19 to TRBJ1-5; D is perhaps TRBD1 (5 bases). Trimming pared 0 bases from V and 2 bases from J, leaving 8 bases between. The CDR3 sequence is 15 residues long. Germline CDR1 is LNHDA and CDR2 is SQIVND (reference sequence). The CDR3 reads CASSIDRVRNQPQHF. As DNA, the CDR3 is TGTGCCAGTAGTATAGACAGGGTTCGCAATCAGCCCCAGCATTTT.